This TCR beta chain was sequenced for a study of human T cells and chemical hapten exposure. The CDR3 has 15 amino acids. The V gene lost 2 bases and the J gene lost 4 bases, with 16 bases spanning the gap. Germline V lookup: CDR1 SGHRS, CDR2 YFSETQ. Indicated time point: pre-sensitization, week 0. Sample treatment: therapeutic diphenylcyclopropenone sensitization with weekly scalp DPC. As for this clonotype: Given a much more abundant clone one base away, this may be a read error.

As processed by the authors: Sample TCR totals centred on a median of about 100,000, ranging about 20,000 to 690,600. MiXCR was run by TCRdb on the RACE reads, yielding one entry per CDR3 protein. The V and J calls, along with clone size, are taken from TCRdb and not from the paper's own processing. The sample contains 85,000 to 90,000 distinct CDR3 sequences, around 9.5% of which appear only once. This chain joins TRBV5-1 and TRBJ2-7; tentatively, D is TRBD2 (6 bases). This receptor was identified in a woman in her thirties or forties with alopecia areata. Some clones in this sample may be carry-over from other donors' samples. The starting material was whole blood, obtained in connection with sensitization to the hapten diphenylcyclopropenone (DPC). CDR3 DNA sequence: TGCGCCAGCAGCTTCGGGGGTACCCCCAAGTACGAGCAGTACTTC. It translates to CASSFGGTPKYEQYF.